Detailed here is one TCR beta chain. Amplification used 60 Vbeta primers and 13 Jbeta primers. The data were produced by immunoSEQ multiplex PCR, yet TCRdb's version contains in-frame clones alone and is incomplete. The sample records over 150,000 clones, roughly 80% being singletons. Per germline, CDR1 SGHKS and CDR2 YYEKEE (reference sequence). The CDR3 is made up of 13 amino acids. Trimming took off 2 bases at V and 3 bases at J, with 7 bases between the two ends. These data belong to a study of cytomegalovirus exposure and HLA in healthy donors. The chain employs TRBV5-5 and TRBJ2-3, with D possibly TRBD1 on 6 matching bases. The clonotype originates from a man aged 18 to 29 in good health and CMV-seropositive. Material: PBMCs. CDR3 sequence reads: CASSFQGTDTQYF. DNA of the CDR3: TGTGCCAGCAGCTTCCAGGGGACAGATACGCAGTATTTT.